This TCR beta chain originates from a study of cytomegalovirus exposure and HLA in healthy donors. A note on this clone: Its cognate antigen is unknown.

Researchers ran the PCR with 60 Vbeta and 13 Jbeta primers. Authors' methods: As a later analysis found, there were 80 million or so unique TCR beta chains, of which around 9.9 million were shared. Here immunoSEQ multiplex PCR was the method, and the copy in TCRdb shows in-frame clones only, minus some. The D gene and trimming were derived from the DNA, and the V and J assignments and clone size from that table. The sample has 75,000 to 85,000 clones. General study findings and limits: CMV serostatus was the only immune exposure information that was available. A later analysis appeared to link common viral pathogens to several of the most significant clusters.

The germline V and J ends were trimmed by 3 bases and 4 bases, with 12 bases remaining between them. This CDR3 spans 14 amino acids. Germline CDR1 is SEHNR and CDR2 is FQNEAQ (reference sequence). The origin of this receptor is a man between 18 and 29 years old in good health and CMV-seropositive. The genes are TRBV7-9 and TRBJ1-1; D may be TRBD1 (6 bases). Sequenced input: PBMCs. The chain's CDR3 is CASSFGGRGTEAFF. CDR3 nucleotide sequence: TGTGCCAGCAGCTTCGGGGGGCGCGGCACTGAAGCTTTCTTT.